This entry lists 2 T cell receptor beta chains sequenced from one sample in a study of T-cell reconstitution after alpha-beta-depleted transplantation in children. Unique molecular identifiers were used to barcode this TCRbeta library. TCRdb re-derived calls from the PCR reads in MiXCR, one entry per CDR3 protein. Counted here are 450,000 to 550,000 distinct CDR3 sequences, over 9.5% occurring once; the ten biggest clones make up 12% to 15%. The material sequenced was PBMCs, mostly from graft donor cells, taken 180 days after TCRalphabeta/CD19-depleted stem cell transplant. The receptors derive from a female patient aged 2 to 10 who had a stem cell transplant for aplastic anemia, so the T cells may come from the graft donor.

The rearrangement uses TRBV5-1 and TRBJ1-5; D gene ambiguous. V lost 8 bases and J lost 2, with 14 bases in between. Germline assignment: CDR1 SGHRS and CDR2 YFSETQ. The CDR3 covers 14 residues. CDR3 nucleotides: TGCGCCAGTTCGATCAGTCCTCGCAATCAGCCCCAGCATTTT. This codes for CASSISPRNQPQHF. Supplemented by reference TRBV5-1 and TRBJ1-5, the full variable domain reads KAGVTQTPRYLIKTRGQQVTLSCSPISGHRSVSWYQQTPGQGLQFLFEYFSETQRNKGNFPGRFSGRQFSNSRSEMNVSTLELGDSALYLCASSISPRNQPQHFGDGTRLSIL.

Here the CDR3 DNA reads TGTGCCACCAGCAGAGAGCGGTACTCCTACAATGAGCAGTTCTTC. Translation gives CATSRERYSYNEQFF. The chain recombines TRBV15 with TRBJ2-1; no reliable D call. CDR3 length: 15 amino acids. V gave up 0 bases and J gave up 0 bases, with 6 bases separating them. Germline loops: CDR1 LNHNV, CDR2 YYDKDF (reference sequence).